This TCR beta chain comes out of a study of metastatic and nonmetastatic thyroid tumors. Using MiXCR, TCRdb re-called clones from the PCR reads. The data contain 30,000 to 35,000 clones, around 31% of them singletons. Every patient was untreated before thyroid surgery. V lost 8 bases, J lost 5 bases, and 15 bases lay in between. There are 13 residues in the CDR3. The germline CDR1 and CDR2 sequences are LNHDA and SQIVND (reference sequence). The chain links TRBV19 to TRBJ2-5; TRBD2 is a possible D gene (5 bases). The clonotype originates from a female donor with papillary thyroid cancer or a benign thyroid nodule (not recorded which). Some clones in this sample may be carry-over from other donors' samples. The sequenced material came from tumor tissue. The CDR3 sequence: CASARGRGETQYF. The CDR3 DNA reads TGTGCCAGTGCTCGAGGGAGAGGGGAGACCCAGTACTTC.